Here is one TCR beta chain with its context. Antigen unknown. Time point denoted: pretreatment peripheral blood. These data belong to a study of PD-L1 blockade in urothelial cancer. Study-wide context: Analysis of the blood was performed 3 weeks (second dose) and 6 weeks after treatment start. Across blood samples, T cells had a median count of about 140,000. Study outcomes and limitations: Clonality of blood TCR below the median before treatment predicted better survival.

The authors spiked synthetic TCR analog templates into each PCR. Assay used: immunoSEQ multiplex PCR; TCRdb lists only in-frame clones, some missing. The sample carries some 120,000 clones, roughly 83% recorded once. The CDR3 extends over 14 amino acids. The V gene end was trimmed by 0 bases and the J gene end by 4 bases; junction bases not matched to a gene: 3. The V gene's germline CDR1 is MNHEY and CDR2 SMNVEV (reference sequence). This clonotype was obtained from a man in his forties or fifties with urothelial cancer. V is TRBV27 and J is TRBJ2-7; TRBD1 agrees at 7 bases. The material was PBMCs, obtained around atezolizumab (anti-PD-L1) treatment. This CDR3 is CASSLSGGHYEQYF. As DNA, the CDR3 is TGTGCCAGCAGTTTATCAGGGGGCCATTACGAGCAGTACTTC.